Following are 8 T cell receptor beta chains from one sample sequenced in a study of OX40 agonist ivuxolimab in advanced cancers. Assay: immunoSEQ multiplex PCR; the TCRdb copy retains only in-frame clones and omits some. The repertoire holds tens of thousands of clones, about 86% seen once, with around 7% in the top ten. The sample here was CD4+ or CD8+ T cells sorted from blood, taken in a trial of the OX40 agonist ivuxolimab. These receptors were collected from an adult with an advanced solid tumor such as melanoma, head and neck, liver or kidney cancer.

This chain connects TRBV11-2 to TRBJ2-7; the D call may be TRBD1 or TRBD2 (5 bases each). Trimming shortened V by 5 bases and J by 6 bases, and 11 bases separated the two germline ends. CDR3 length: 12 amino acids. Germline V gene sequence: CDR1 SGHAT, CDR2 FQNNGV. The CDR3, as DNA: TGTGCCAGCAGCGGGGACCCATTCGAGCAGTACTTC. This sequence encodes CASSGDPFEQYF.

The V and J genes are TRBV4-1 and TRBJ2-2, with 8 bases identical to TRBD1. The ends lost 1 base at V and 2 bases at J; junction bases unmatched: 3. Per germline, CDR1 MGHRA and CDR2 YSYEKL. The CDR3 consists of 16 residues. CDR3 in DNA: TGCGCCAGCAGCCAAGGACAGGGGATAAACACCGGGGAGCTGTTTTTT. This encodes CASSQGQGINTGELFF.

CDR3 region: CASFNRGAETQYF. The CDR3 coding sequence is TGTGCCAGCTTCAACAGGGGAGCGGAGACCCAGTACTTC. This chain connects TRBV6-5 to TRBJ2-5; 7 nucleotides line up with TRBD1. From germline, CDR1 is MNHEY and CDR2 SVGAGI. V gave up 8 bases and J gave up 5 bases; unmatched junction bases: 8. This CDR3 has 13 residues.

The V gene is TRBV6-6, the J gene TRBJ2-3; the match to TRBD2 covers 10 bases. The CDR3 loop spans 15 amino acids. With V trimmed by 6 bases and J by 1 base, 4 bases remained unmatched. The V gene's germline CDR1 is MNHNY and CDR2 SVGAGI (reference sequence). The CDR3 region is CASSRGTSGTDTQYF. CDR3 nucleotide sequence: TGTGCCAGCAGCCGTGGGACTAGCGGCACAGATACGCAGTATTTT.

The chain employs TRBV15 and TRBJ1-4, with D tentatively TRBD1 (5 bases). V was pared by 1 base and J by 5 bases, with 11 bases between. This CDR3 comprises 15 residues. Germline V lookup: CDR1 LNHNV, CDR2 YYDKDF (reference sequence). The CDR3 here is CATSRGGTRNEKLFF. CDR3 nucleotides: TGTGCCACCAGCAGAGGGGGGACCCGCAATGAAAAACTGTTTTTT.

The genes are TRBV5-6 and TRBJ2-1, with a tentative D call TRBD2 (6 bases). CDR3 length: 14 amino acids. Trimming shortened V by 2 bases and J by 2 bases, and 8 bases separated the two germline ends. CDR1 and CDR2 (germline): SGHDT, YYEEEE. The DNA of the CDR3 is TGTGCCAGCAGCTTAAGACTAGCCTACAATGAGCAGTTCTTC. It specifies CASSLRLAYNEQFF.

The rearrangement joins TRBV7-2 to TRBJ1-2, with D hard to call. Germline CDR1 and CDR2: SGHTA and FQGNSA. With 3 bases removed from V and 1 base from J, the gap between germline ends came to 6 bases. The CDR3 sequence is 13 residues long. The CDR3 sequence is CASSFGINYGYTF. DNA for the CDR3: TGTGCCAGCAGCTTCGGGATTAACTATGGCTACACCTTC.

The rearrangement links TRBV10-3 to TRBJ1-2; 8 bases match TRBD1. Germline CDR1 reads ENHRY; CDR2 reads SYGVKD. This CDR3 is built from 15 residues. V shed 3 bases and J 7 bases; nucleotides not matched to a gene: 10. CDR3 sequence reads: CAISDRDRWRAGYTF. CDR3 DNA: TGTGCCATCAGTGATCGGGACAGGTGGCGGGCTGGCTACACCTTC.